This T cell receptor beta chain was retrieved from a study of blood T cell repertoires in COVID-19. The CDR3 length is 14 residues. V lost 9 bases and J lost 1, with 12 bases in between. From germline, CDR1 is KGHDR and CDR2 SFDVKD. Clones were sequenced by immunoSEQ multiplex PCR, and TCRdb holds only the in-frame ones, with some missing. The table includes a few hundred thousand clones, around 84% detected once. This chain joins TRBV24-1 and TRBJ1-5, with a tentative D call TRBD1 (6 bases). The TCR sequence derives from a woman aged 45-60 years who had been exposed to COVID-19. Sequenced material: PBMCs or T cells enriched from blood (not recorded which). This CDR3 is CATQDSWSNQPQHF. The CDR3 DNA sequence: TGTGCCACCCAGGACAGTTGGAGCAATCAGCCCCAGCATTTT.